This TCR beta chain was obtained from a study of T cells in narcolepsy. Study-wide points: HCRT-specific and TRIB2-specific autoreactive clonotypes appeared among same-patient CSF and blood CD4+ clonotypes. Healthy controls reportedly lacked the autoreactive clonotypes serially found in patients' blood. Autoreactive clone sequences were missing from some blood memory CD4+ repertoires.

With respect to this clone: Its antigen is undetermined.

Clones were sequenced by immunoSEQ multiplex PCR, and TCRdb holds only the in-frame ones, with some missing. The table has about 32,000 clones, 80% to 85% seen once. The TCR sequence derives from a human donor in good health. The sequenced sample consisted of memory (CD45RA-) CD4+ T cells from blood.

This chain's CDR3 is CASSFPEDLISSNTEAFF. The CDR3 DNA reads as TGTGCCAGCAGCTTCCCTGAGGACCTAATCTCCTCGAACACTGAAGCTTTCTTT. The rearrangement uses TRBV5-6 and TRBJ1-1, with D hard to call. Germline V gene data show CDR1 as SGHDT and CDR2 as YYEEEE. The CDR3 sequence is 18 residues long. The V gene lost 2 bases and the J gene lost 1 base, with 21 bases spanning the gap.